Below, 20 T cell receptor beta chains from the same sample are listed, as sequenced in a study of T cell changes during pregnancy in multiple sclerosis. Profiled with immunoSEQ multiplex PCR; TCRdb holds only in-frame clones, not every one. The sample consists of around 88,000 clones, roughly 92% of them appearing once. Specimen: peripheral blood, collected in the first trimester of pregnancy. The source is a female donor with multiple sclerosis, enrolled in a pregnancy study.

The chain links TRBV27 to TRBJ1-5, with TRBD1 as a possible D gene (6 bases). Trimming left V 6 bases short and J 4 bases short, with 13 bases between. Germline values: CDR1 MNHEY, CDR2 SMNVEV (reference sequence). The CDR3 is 14 amino acids. CDR3 sequence reads: CASSRRDNNQPQHF. The DNA for the CDR3 is TGTGCCAGCAGCCGCCGGGACAATAATCAGCCCCAGCATTTT.

The chain joins TRBV27 to TRBJ2-7; 10 positions match TRBD1. Trimming removed 6 bases from V and 0 bases from J; junction bases left unmatched: 11. The length of the CDR3 is 17 residues. Germline-derived CDR1 and CDR2 are MNHEY and SMNVEV (reference sequence). CDR3 nucleotides: TGTGCCAGCAGCCCCGGGACAGGGGTGATCGGCTCCTACGAGCAGTACTTC. Translated: CASSPGTGVIGSYEQYF.

CDR3 in amino acids: CASSWGVRGEQYF. DNA of the CDR3: TGTGCCAGCAGTTGGGGAGTTCGGGGGGAGCAGTACTTC. V usage is TRBV27 and J usage is TRBJ2-7; weak D call: TRBD2 (6 bases). The CDR3 length is 13 residues. The V gene's germline CDR1 is MNHEY and CDR2 SMNVEV (reference sequence). Trimming shortened V by 4 bases and J by 7 bases, and 14 bases separated the two germline ends.

The V call is TRBV5-1, the J call TRBJ2-1, with D unresolved. This CDR3 has 11 residues. Germline CDR1 reads SGHRS; CDR2 reads YFSETQ. Trimming pared 2 bases from V and 9 bases from J, leaving 6 bases between. The CDR3 coding sequence is TGCGCCAGCAGCTTCAACGGTGAGCAGTTCTTC. This encodes CASSFNGEQFF.

Points on this clone: The junction and the germline gene differ at one end; a read error may be behind it. The CDR3 DNA follows: TGTGTCAGTACGGGGGGTAGAGGCTACACCTTC. This gives the protein CVSTGGRGYTF. The chain recombines TRBV19 with TRBJ1-2; D is perhaps TRBD1 (5 bases). CDR1 and CDR2 (germline): LNHDA, SQIVND (reference sequence). The CDR3 extends over 11 amino acids.

This clone was recorded only once. The chain combines TRBV5-5 with TRBJ1-4; D remains unclear. Deletions cut 4 bases from V and 0 bases from J, with 10 bases between. Germline V gene lookup returns CDR1 SGHKS and CDR2 YYEKEE (reference sequence). This CDR3 has 15 amino acids. Here the CDR3 DNA reads TGTGCCAGCAGCCGCGCACCTTCAACTAATGAAAAACTGTTTTTT. Residues: CASSRAPSTNEKLFF.

CDR3 in DNA: TGTGCCAGCAGCCAAACCGGGACTAGCGGGAGCGACGAGCAGTACTTC. Amino acids: CASSQTGTSGSDEQYF. The chain has TRBV4-2 and TRBJ2-7, with 14 bases lining up with TRBD2. The germline gives CDR1 LGHNA, CDR2 YNFKEQ. The CDR3 consists of 16 residues. J was trimmed by 5 bases and V by 2 bases; bases with no gene match: 5.

The chain employs TRBV2 and TRBJ2-2, with D possibly being TRBD2 (7 bases). CDR3 size: 14 residues. The germline CDR1 and CDR2 sequences are SNHLY and FYNNEI. The V end lost 7 bases, the J end lost 5 bases, and 14 bases lay between the germline ends. The CDR3 reads CASKGDYSTGELFF. In DNA, the CDR3 is TGTGCCAGCAAGGGGGACTACTCGACCGGGGAGCTGTTTTTT.

Turning to this clone: This same CDR3 is encoded by further DNA sequences in the sample. V and J are TRBV7-9 and TRBJ1-1; 10 bases are a match to TRBD1. The CDR3 loop spans 14 amino acids. Germline-derived CDR1 and CDR2 are SEHNR and FQNEAQ (reference sequence). After removal of 3 bases from V and 4 bases from J, the junction contained 2 bases not matched to a gene. The CDR3 region is CASSLGQGLTEAFF. The CDR3 nucleotides are TGTGCCAGCAGCTTGGGACAGGGGCTCACTGAAGCTTTCTTT.

In its sample, this clone was seen once. The chain carries TRBV28 and TRBJ2-6; maybe TRBD1 (6 bases). This CDR3 comprises 13 residues. V was trimmed by 6 bases and J by 4 bases, leaving 7 bases between them. Germline lookup yields CDR1 MDHEN and CDR2 SYDVKM. CDR3 nucleotide sequence: TGTGCCAGCAGGGGGGCCGGGGCCAACGTCCTGACTTTC. This codes for CASRGAGANVLTF. The variable domain in full, with the rest retrieved from reference TRBV28 and TRBJ2-6, is DVKVTQSSRYLVKRTGEKVFLECVQDMDHENMFWYRQDPGLGLRLIYFSYDVKMKEKGDIPEGYSVSREKKERFSLILESASTNQTSMYLCASRGAGANVLTFGAGSRLTVL.

As regards this clone: The junction departs from the called germline gene at one end, perhaps through a read error. The genes are TRBV7-7 and TRBJ2-2, with 8 bases aligning to TRBD2. The germline CDR1 and CDR2 sequences are SSHAT and FNYEAQ (reference sequence). There are 16 residues in the CDR3. The CDR3 protein is CASSLLLAGNTGELFF. For the CDR3, the DNA is TGTGCTAGCAGCTTACTCCTAGCGGGGAACACCGGGGAGCTGTTTTTT.

The chain is built from TRBV7-6 and TRBJ2-2, with a weak D call TRBD2 (5 bases). Trimming stripped 5 bases from V and 7 bases from J, with 14 bases between. CDR1 and CDR2 (germline): SGHVS, FNYEAQ. The CDR3 runs 14 residues. DNA for the CDR3: TGTGCCAGCAGCGTTCTCACCGGAGGCGGGGAGCTGTTTTTT. This sequence encodes CASSVLTGGGELFF. Combining the CDR3 with reference TRBV7-6 and TRBJ2-2 gives the whole variable domain GAGVSQSPRYKVTKRGQDVALRCDPISGHVSLYWYRQALGQGPEFLTYFNYEAQQDKSGLPNDRFSAERPEGSISTLTIQRTEQRDSAMYRCASSVLTGGGELFFGEGSRLTVL.

The chain carries TRBV27 and TRBJ2-2; 9 bases agree with TRBD2. This CDR3 is 16 amino acids long. The V gene end was trimmed by 7 bases and the J gene end by 2 bases; junction bases not matched to a gene: 8. Per germline, CDR1 MNHEY and CDR2 SMNVEV (reference sequence). The CDR3, as DNA: TGTGCCAGCACCTCCCCTAGCGGGACAAACACCGGGGAGCTGTTTTTT. It codes for CASTSPSGTNTGELFF.

This chain joins TRBV7-2 and TRBJ2-1, with D possibly being TRBD2 (5 bases). Trimming cost V 5 bases and J 0 bases, with 11 bases left between them. Germline V CDR1 and CDR2: SGHTA, FQGNSA. This CDR3 is 15 amino acids long. In DNA form, the CDR3 reads TGTGCCAGCAGCCTTAAGAGGGACTCCTACAATGAGCAGTTCTTC. Its protein product is CASSLKRDSYNEQFF.

The genes are TRBV18 and TRBJ1-1; 9 nucleotides line up with TRBD1. Looked up from germline, CDR1 is KGHSH and CDR2 is LQKENI. The CDR3 runs 15 residues. J was trimmed by 6 bases and V by 3 bases; bases with no gene match: 8. The CDR3 region is CASSPLQGASAEAFF. CDR3 in DNA: TGTGCCAGCTCACCGTTACAGGGGGCATCGGCTGAAGCTTTCTTT.

This clone occurred once. CDR3 nucleotides: TGTGCCAGCAAGTATAGCGCCCACGAGCAGTACTTC. It encodes CASKYSAHEQYF. This chain connects TRBV9 to TRBJ2-7; weak D call: TRBD2 (5 bases). Between the trimmed V and J ends, which lost 6 bases and 5 bases, there was a span of 12 bases. This CDR3 contains 12 residues. From germline, CDR1 is SGDLS and CDR2 YYNGEE.

The chain carries TRBV7-2 and TRBJ1-2; no clear D. Trimming shortened V by 0 bases and J by 4 bases, and 6 bases separated the two germline ends. Germline CDR1 SGHTA, CDR2 FQGNSA. The CDR3 has 13 amino acids. The CDR3 coding sequence is TGTGCCAGCAGCTTAGCGGCATTCTATGGCTACACCTTC. Translating gives CASSLAAFYGYTF.

The chain links TRBV15 to TRBJ2-3, with 10 bases that match TRBD1. CDR3 length: 19 residues. Germline V gives CDR1 LNHNV, CDR2 YYDKDF (reference sequence). J was trimmed by 3 bases and V by 4 bases; bases with no gene match: 16. CDR3 residues: CATSTSRGQGVSWTDTQYF. For the CDR3, the DNA is TGTGCCACCAGCACCTCTCGCGGACAGGGGGTATCTTGGACAGATACGCAGTATTTT.

The chain joins TRBV6-6 to TRBJ2-7; 7 bases map to TRBD1. CDR3 length: 14 residues. The J segment lost 0 bases and the V segment lost 7 bases, leaving 6 bases of the junction unmatched. Germline V gives CDR1 MNHNY, CDR2 SVGAGI (reference sequence). The CDR3, as DNA: TGTGCCAGCAAGGCAGACAGGGCCTCCTACGAGCAGTACTTC. This translates into CASKADRASYEQYF.

The chain couples TRBV7-9 to TRBJ2-1, with TRBD2 identical over 9 bases. Trimming took 2 bases from V and 9 from J; bases not matched to a gene: 5. The CDR3 is made up of 14 amino acids. Germline CDR1 reads SEHNR; CDR2 reads FQNEAQ (reference sequence). CDR3 in DNA: TGTGCCAGCAGCTTACTAGCGGGATATTCTGAGCAGTTCTTC. Its protein is CASSLLAGYSEQFF.